The clone carrying this T cell receptor beta chain was picked up a small number of times. The sample originates from a study of blood T cell repertoires in COVID-19. On the study more broadly: Collection of acute and convalescent COVID-19 samples took place in the United States, Italy and Spain. PBMCs, B-cell-depleted T cells, or T cells provided the cDNA or gDNA that made up the material.

Original processing notes: Reference gene primers were amplified, and this amplification served to estimate nucleated cell counts. Measured with immunoSEQ multiplex PCR; TCRdb has only the in-frame clones, and not every one. V, J and clone size derive from that table, while D and trimming were established from the DNA sequence. The table has some 120,000 clones, roughly four fifths seen once. With V trimmed by 6 bases and J by 1 base, 15 bases remained unmatched. Germline V CDR1 and CDR2: LNHDA, SQIVND (reference sequence). The CDR3 is 18 amino acids. Sequencing input: peripheral blood. The gene calls are TRBV19 and TRBJ1-5; 7 bases agree with TRBD1. The receptor's source is a human donor in a cohort sampled during active COVID-19. The CDR3 sequence: CASRGTGVRLSSNQPQHF. The CDR3 DNA follows: TGTGCCAGTAGGGGAACAGGGGTTCGGCTATCAAGCAATCAGCCCCAGCATTTT.